Given below is one T cell receptor beta chain in context. The antigen is undetermined. The record originates from a study of T-cell reconstitution after alpha-beta-depleted transplantation in children. Study-wide results and limits: One year post-transplant, T-cell counts and diversity were largely derived from T cells produced anew.

The CDR3 consists of 15 residues. The germline V and J ends were trimmed by 3 bases and 5 bases, with 19 bases remaining between them. CDR1 and CDR2 (germline): DFQATT, SNEGSKA (reference sequence). As it was prepared, the TCRbeta library received unique molecular identifiers. TCRdb redid the calling of the PCR reads with MiXCR, one entry per CDR3 protein. The sample contains more than 45,000 distinct CDR3 sequences, roughly 52% of which appear only once. This TCR was sampled from a boy under two years old with SCID, due to receive a stem cell transplant. The chain links TRBV20-1 to TRBJ2-5; D tentatively reads TRBD1 or TRBD2 (5 bases each). The sample consisted of peripheral blood, taken before TCRalphabeta/CD19-depleted stem cell transplant. CDR3 nucleotides: TGCAGTGCTAGGAATGTACAGGCGGGTTTGGAGACCCAGTACTTC. This codes for CSARNVQAGLETQYF.